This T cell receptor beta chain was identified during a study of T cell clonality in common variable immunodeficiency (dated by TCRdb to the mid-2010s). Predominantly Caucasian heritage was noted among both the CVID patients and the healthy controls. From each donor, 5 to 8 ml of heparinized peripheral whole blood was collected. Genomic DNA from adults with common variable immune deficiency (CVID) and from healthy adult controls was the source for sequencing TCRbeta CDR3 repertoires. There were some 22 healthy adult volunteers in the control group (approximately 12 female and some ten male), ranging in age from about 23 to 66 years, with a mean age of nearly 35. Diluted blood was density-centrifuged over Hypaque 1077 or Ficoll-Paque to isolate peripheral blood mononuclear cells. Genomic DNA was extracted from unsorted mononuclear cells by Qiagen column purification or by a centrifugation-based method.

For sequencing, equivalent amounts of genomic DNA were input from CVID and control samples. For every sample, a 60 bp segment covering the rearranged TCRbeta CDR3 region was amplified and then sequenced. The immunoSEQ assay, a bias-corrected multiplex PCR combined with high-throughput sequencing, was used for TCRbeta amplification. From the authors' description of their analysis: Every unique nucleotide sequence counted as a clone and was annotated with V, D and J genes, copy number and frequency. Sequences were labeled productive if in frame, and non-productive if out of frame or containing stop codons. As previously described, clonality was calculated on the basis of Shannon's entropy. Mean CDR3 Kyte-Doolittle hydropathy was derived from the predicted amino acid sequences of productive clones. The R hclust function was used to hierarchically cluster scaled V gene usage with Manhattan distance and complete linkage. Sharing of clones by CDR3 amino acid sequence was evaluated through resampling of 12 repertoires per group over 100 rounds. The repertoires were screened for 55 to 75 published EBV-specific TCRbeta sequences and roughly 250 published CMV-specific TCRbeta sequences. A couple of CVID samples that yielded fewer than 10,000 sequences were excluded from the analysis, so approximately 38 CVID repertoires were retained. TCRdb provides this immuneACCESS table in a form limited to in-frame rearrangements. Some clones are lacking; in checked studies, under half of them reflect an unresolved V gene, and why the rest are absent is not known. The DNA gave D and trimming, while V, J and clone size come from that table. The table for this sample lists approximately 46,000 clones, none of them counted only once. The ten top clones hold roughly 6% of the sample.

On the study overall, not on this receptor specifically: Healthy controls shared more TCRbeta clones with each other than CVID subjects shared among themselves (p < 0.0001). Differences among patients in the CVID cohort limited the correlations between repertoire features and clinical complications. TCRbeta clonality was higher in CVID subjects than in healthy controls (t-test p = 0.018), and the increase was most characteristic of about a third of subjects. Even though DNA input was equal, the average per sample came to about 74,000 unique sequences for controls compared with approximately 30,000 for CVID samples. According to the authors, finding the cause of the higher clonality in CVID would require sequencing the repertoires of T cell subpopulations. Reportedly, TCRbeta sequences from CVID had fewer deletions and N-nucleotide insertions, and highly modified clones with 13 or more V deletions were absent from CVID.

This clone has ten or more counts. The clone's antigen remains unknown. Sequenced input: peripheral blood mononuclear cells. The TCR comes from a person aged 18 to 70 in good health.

CDR3 DNA (partial): TGTGCCAGCAGCTTTTACAGGGACGATACG. Its protein reads: CASSFYRDDT. The whole CDR3 sequence is CASSFYRDDTQYF. This receptor chain uses TRBV5-4 and TRBJ2-3; the D segment could be TRBD1, given 6 matching bases. Coverage ceases 3 residues before the CDR3 finishes, and the germline J gene fills in the end. CDR1 SGHNT and CDR2 YYREEE were looked up in the germline V gene (reference sequence). Its CDR3 holds 13 amino acids, cysteine through phenylalanine. The DNA covers only part of the CDR3, 30 bases in frame from base 1. The junction shows trimming of 2 bases on V and 6 bases on J, plus 10 bases between the germline ends.